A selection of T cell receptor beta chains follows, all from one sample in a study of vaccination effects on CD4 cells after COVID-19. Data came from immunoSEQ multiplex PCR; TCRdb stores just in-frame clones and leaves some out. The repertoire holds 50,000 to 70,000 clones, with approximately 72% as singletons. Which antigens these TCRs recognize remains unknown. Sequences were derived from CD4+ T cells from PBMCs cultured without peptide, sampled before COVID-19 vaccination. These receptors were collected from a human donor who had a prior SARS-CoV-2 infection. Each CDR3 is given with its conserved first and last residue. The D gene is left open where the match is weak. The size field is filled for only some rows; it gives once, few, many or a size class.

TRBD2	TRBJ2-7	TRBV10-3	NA	TGTGCCATCAGTACTAGCGGGGGGGTGGAGTCCTACGAGCAGTACTTC	CAISTSGGVESYEQYF
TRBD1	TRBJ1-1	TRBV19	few	TGTGCCAGTACTCGGACAGGTGAGAACACTGAAGCTTTCTTT	CASTRTGENTEAFF
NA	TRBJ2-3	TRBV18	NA	TGTGCCAGCTCACCGGGGATTAGCACAGATACGCAGTATTTT	CASSPGISTDTQYF
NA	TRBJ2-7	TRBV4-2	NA	TGTGCCAGCAGCCAAGACCGTAGGTCCGGCGAGCAGTACTTC	CASSQDRRSGEQYF
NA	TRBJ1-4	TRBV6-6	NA	TGTGCCAGCAGTTACCAGCGGGATACTAATGAAAAACTGTTTTTT	CASSYQRDTNEKLFF
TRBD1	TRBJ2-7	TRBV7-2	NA	TGTGCCAGCAGCTTAGCCGGGACAGGATACTACGAGCAGTACTTC	CASSLAGTGYYEQYF
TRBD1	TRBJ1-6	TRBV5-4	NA	TGTGCCAGCAGTCAAGGACAGGGGAATTCACCCCTCCACTTT	CASSQGQGNSPLHF
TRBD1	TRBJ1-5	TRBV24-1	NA	TGTGCCACCAGCGCAGGGGGCCGAGGAAATCAGCCCCAGCATTTT	CATSAGGRGNQPQHF
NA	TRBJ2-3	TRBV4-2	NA	TGTGCCACCGGGAGCCCCGATACGCAGTATTTT	CATGSPDTQYF
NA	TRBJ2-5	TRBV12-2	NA	TGTGCAAGTCGCTCTAATGAGGACAGGGTGAAAAAAGGCAAGAAAAAAGAGACCCAGTACTTC	CASRSNEDRVKKGKKKETQYF
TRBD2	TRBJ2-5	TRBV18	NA	TGTGCCAGCTCACCTCTCGGTCTAGCGGGAGCAGAGACCCAGTACTTC	CASSPLGLAGAETQYF
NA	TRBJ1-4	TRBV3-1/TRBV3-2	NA	TGTGCCAGCAGCCCAGGGGTTGTGTCAAATGAAAAACTGTTTTTT	CASSPGVVSNEKLFF
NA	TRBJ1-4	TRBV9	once	TGTGCCAGCAGCGAGCAAAGGGGGGGGACCCAACTGTTTTTT	CASSEQRGGTQLFF
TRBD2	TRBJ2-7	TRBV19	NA	TGTGCCAGTAGTATAGGGACTAGCGGGGGGGCCGCATACGAGCAGTACTTC	CASSIGTSGGAAYEQYF
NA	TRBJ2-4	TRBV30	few	TGTGCCTGGAAGGAGAACCTAGCCAAAAACATTCAGTACTTC	CAWKENLAKNIQYF
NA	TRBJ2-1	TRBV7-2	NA	TGTGCCAGCAGCGTCGAGCGGTACCACAATGAGCAGTTCTTC	CASSVERYHNEQFF
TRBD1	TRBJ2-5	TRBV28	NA	TGTGCCAGCAGGACCCCAGACAGGGCCTCGGGGACCCAGTACTTC	CASRTPDRASGTQYF
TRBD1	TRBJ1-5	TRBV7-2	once	TGTGCCAGCAGCTCGGACAGGGTAGTTCAGCCCCAGCATTTT	CASSSDRVVQPQHF
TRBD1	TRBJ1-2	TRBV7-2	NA	TGTGCCAGCAGCCCAGCGACAGGGGGCAGTAGAATTTATGGCTACACCTTC	CASSPATGGSRIYGYTF
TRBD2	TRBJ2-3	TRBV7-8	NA	TGTGCCAGCAGCCGAGGGACTAGCGGGAGTTTAGATACGCAGTATTTT	CASSRGTSGSLDTQYF
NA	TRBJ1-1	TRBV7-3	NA	TGTGCCAGCAGCTTACGAGATGGGACTGAAGCTTTCTTT	CASSLRDGTEAFF
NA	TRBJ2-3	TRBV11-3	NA	TGTGCCAGCAGCTTAAGGCAGCTGGCTGGAATTTTAGATACGCAGTATTTT	CASSLRQLAGILDTQYF
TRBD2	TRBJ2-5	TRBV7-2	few	TGTGCCAGCAGCTTATCCAGCGGGAGCTTCGGGGAGACCCAGTACTTC	CASSLSSGSFGETQYF
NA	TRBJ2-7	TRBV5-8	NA	TGTGCCAGCAGCCTGCCCGGGGAGGCCTACGAGCAGTACTTC	CASSLPGEAYEQYF
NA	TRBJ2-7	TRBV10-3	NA	TGTGCCATCAGTGGGAACCGGGACTCTCAGGACGAGCAGTACTTC	CAISGNRDSQDEQYF
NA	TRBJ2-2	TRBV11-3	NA	TGTGCCAGCAGCCGCGGCGTTCGGGAGAACACCGGGGAGCTGTTTTTT	CASSRGVRENTGELFF
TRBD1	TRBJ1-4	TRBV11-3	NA	TGTGCCAGCAGCTCTCGGACAGGGACAGATGAAAAACTGTTTTTT	CASSSRTGTDEKLFF